The 15 T cell receptor beta chains presented below share a single source sample, sequenced in a study of blood T cells in healthy people across ages. Next came a second PCR, run for roughly 7 to 12 cycles, which used a sample-barcoded 5' primer along with a J-beta primer mix. TCRdb processed the 5' RACE reads anew with MiXCR; each CDR3 protein has one entry. The sample includes some 1.5 million distinct CDR3 sequences, 35% to 45% of them seen just once. The specimen sequenced was blood. Receptors were obtained from a woman under 30 in good health.

This clonotype was seen more than once but under ten times. The rearrangement joins TRBV29-1 to TRBJ2-1; 7 bases fit TRBD2. Germline CDR1 reads SQVTM; CDR2 reads ANQGSEA. CDR3 size: 14 residues. Unmatched junction bases numbered 8, after V lost 4 bases and J lost 5 bases. CDR3: CSVGGRAGNNEQFF. In DNA, the CDR3 is TGCAGCGTTGGTGGGAGGGCCGGGAACAATGAGCAGTTCTTC.

This clonotype was observed a few times. The gene calls are TRBV20-1 and TRBJ2-1; D may match TRBD1 or TRBD2 (5 bases each). Trimming took 7 bases from V and 12 from J, leaving 13 bases between them. The length of the CDR3 is 10 residues. Germline loops: CDR1 DFQATT, CDR2 SNEGSKA (reference sequence). CDR3 protein: CSGLRGGQFF. Written as DNA, the CDR3 is TGCAGTGGCCTGAGGGGTGGGCAGTTCTTC.

Many counts were recorded for this clonotype. The rearrangement uses TRBV29-1 and TRBJ2-3; possible D gene TRBD1, 5 bases. The CDR3 is 13 residues long. V dropped 4 bases and J dropped 3 bases, with 11 bases sitting between them. Germline V lookup: CDR1 SQVTM, CDR2 ANQGSEA. CDR3 bases: TGCAGCGTTGCAGGGCCCCTTACAGATACGCAGTATTTT. Translated, it gives CSVAGPLTDTQYF.

To note about this clonotype: One base away lies a much larger clone, so this may be a sequencing read error. This chain connects TRBV10-3 to TRBJ2-1; perhaps D is TRBD1 or TRBD2 (5 bases each). The tail of the sequence fits TRBJ2-7 better, so the J call may be wrong. The germline CDR1 and CDR2 sequences are ENHRY and SYGVKD. This CDR3 has 17 amino acids. CDR3 coding DNA: TGTGCCATCAGTAAATCCCTCCCCGGGACCCAGAACAATGAGCAGTACTTC. Residues: CAISKSLPGTQNNEQYF.

This clonotype showed up just a few times. This chain joins TRBV5-1 and TRBJ2-4, with no clear D. The J call is uncertain, as TRBJ2-7 better fits the DNA end. Germline V gene lookup returns CDR1 SGHRS and CDR2 YFSETQ. The CDR3 sequence is 14 residues long. CDR3 nucleotides: TGCGCCAGCAGCTTGATGCCCATTTCCTACGAGCAGTACTTC. Encoded protein: CASSLMPISYEQYF.

This clonotype appeared many times. J is TRBJ2-1 and V is TRBV12-5; D is ambiguous. Per germline, CDR1 LGHNT and CDR2 FRNRAP. V shed 1 base and J shed 3 bases, with 4 bases lying between them. This CDR3 contains 13 residues. The CDR3 protein is CASGLAHYNEQFF. The CDR3 DNA reads TGTGCTAGTGGTTTGGCCCACTACAATGAGCAGTTCTTC. Full variable domain (rest looked up from reference TRBV12-5 and TRBJ2-1): DARVTQTPRHKVTEMGQEVTMRCQPILGHNTVFWYRQTMMQGLELLAYFRNRAPLDDSGMPKDRFSAEMPDATLATLKIQPSEPRDSAVYFCASGLAHYNEQFFGPGTRLTVL.

The table lists this clonotype with a few counts. The chain carries TRBV12-1 and TRBJ1-6. TRBV12-1 is a pseudogene locus. The length of the CDR3 is 17 residues. The CDR3 DNA follows: TGTGCCAGCAGCTGGCGACTAACCTTCAGGTATAATTCACCCCTCCACTTT. It is translated as CASSWRLTFRYNSPLHF.

The chain employs TRBV20-1 and TRBJ2-5; D could derive from TRBD1 or TRBD2 (5 bases each). Per the germline V gene, CDR1 is DFQATT and CDR2 is SNEGSKA (reference sequence). With 5 bases removed from V and 0 bases from J, the gap between germline ends came to 10 bases. The CDR3 has 13 residues. The CDR3 loop reads CSAPPGHQETQYF. CDR3 DNA: TGCAGTGCTCCACCGGGACACCAAGAGACCCAGTACTTC.

This clonotype was found many times. The chain couples TRBV27 to TRBJ1-5; 11 nucleotides match TRBD1. Germline loops: CDR1 MNHEY, CDR2 SMNVEV (reference sequence). This CDR3 spans 15 amino acids. Trimming cost V 5 bases and J 4 bases; bases outside gene matches: 4. The CDR3 sequence: CASSQGTGGNQPQHF. The CDR3 DNA reads TGTGCCAGCAGTCAAGGGACAGGGGGGAATCAGCCCCAGCATTTT.

On this clonotype: Compared with germline, one end of the junction differs, possibly owing to a read error. The chain recombines TRBV3-1 with TRBJ1-5; D not resolved. This CDR3 has 15 residues. Germline V gene lookup returns CDR1 LGHDT and CDR2 YNNKEL (reference sequence). The CDR3 DNA sequence: TGTGCCGGCAGCCAAGATCTTTCCAGGAATCAGCCCCAGCATTTT. It encodes CAGSQDLSRNQPQHF. The whole variable domain, filled in from reference TRBV3-1 and TRBJ1-5, reads DTAVSQTPKYLVTQMGNDKSIKCEQNLGHDTMYWYKQDSKKFLKIMFSYNNKELIINETVPNRFSPKSPDKAHLNLHINSLELGDSAVYFCAGSQDLSRNQPQHFGDGTRLSIL.

The chain employs TRBV6-2 or TRBV6-3 and TRBJ2-1; 9 nucleotides align to TRBD2. CDR3 length: 15 residues. The ends lost 2 bases at V and 7 bases at J; junction bases unmatched: 6. Germline CDR1 and CDR2: MNHEY and SVGEGT. CDR3: CASSYEGLAYNEQFF. For the CDR3, the DNA is TGTGCCAGCAGTTACGAGGGACTAGCTTATAATGAGCAGTTCTTC.

The gene calls are TRBV6-5 and TRBJ1-1, with D uncertain. The germline V gene has CDR1 MNHEY and CDR2 SVGAGI. The CDR3 spans 15 residues. Trimming cost V 6 bases and J 0 bases, with 14 bases left between them. CDR3: CASRIGELMNTEAFF. CDR3 nucleotide sequence: TGTGCCAGCAGGATCGGGGAACTCATGAACACTGAAGCTTTCTTT.

This chain joins TRBV2 and TRBJ1-4; no clear D. V lost 7 bases and J 0 bases, leaving 12 bases between the germline ends. This CDR3 is 15 amino acids long. CDR1 and CDR2 from the germline V gene are SNHLY and FYNNEI. Here the CDR3 DNA reads TGTGCCAGCAACAGACTACCTGCAACTAATGAAAAACTGTTTTTT. Residues: CASNRLPATNEKLFF.

V is TRBV19 and J is TRBJ2-3; the D is unclear. The CDR3 has 13 residues. Trimming cost V 5 bases and J 4 bases, with 10 bases left between them. The germline V gene has CDR1 LNHDA and CDR2 SQIVND (reference sequence). The CDR3 DNA reads TGTGCCAGTAGTGTTGGACCAGCAGATACGCAGTATTTT. Protein sequence: CASSVGPADTQYF.

This sequence joins TRBV3-1 and TRBJ2-5; D gene unclear. Germline V gene sequence: CDR1 LGHDT, CDR2 YNNKEL (reference sequence). Trimming took 4 bases from V and 1 from J, leaving 10 bases between them. The CDR3 sequence is 14 residues long. CDR3 coding DNA: TGTGCCAGCAGCCCGCAGGCAATCCAAGAGACCCAGTACTTC. It yields the protein CASSPQAIQETQYF.